One sample yielded the 30 T cell receptor beta chains listed below, sequenced in a study of shared T cell receptors in the human thymus. Data came from immunoSEQ multiplex PCR; TCRdb stores just in-frame clones and leaves some out. The sample yields hundreds of thousands of clones, more than 75% seen once. This sample was also put to use in a study of human thymus T cells.

Sequencing was done on a sample of thymocytes. These receptors originate from a boy in the first two years of life with a congenital heart defect.

This chain connects TRBV27 to TRBJ1-1, with a tentative D call TRBD1 (6 bases). Between the trimmed V and J ends, which lost 5 bases and 2 bases, there was a span of 18 bases. The CDR3 contains 16 residues. The V gene's germline CDR1 is MNHEY and CDR2 SMNVEV (reference sequence). The CDR3 sequence: CASSPGPDRPNTEAFF. For the CDR3, the DNA is TGTGCCAGCAGTCCCGGCCCCGACAGGCCAAACACTGAAGCTTTCTTT.

The rearrangement joins TRBV6-1 to TRBJ1-2; the D is unclear. The CDR3 covers 16 residues. CDR1 is MNHNS, CDR2 SASEGT, per germline. With 4 bases removed from V and 8 bases from J, the gap between germline ends came to 23 bases. The CDR3: CASSGTAGNEEGGYTF. The CDR3 coding sequence is TGTGCCAGCAGTGGAACAGCGGGAAACGAAGAGGGCGGCTACACCTTC.

CDR3 DNA sequence: TGTGCCATTGGACAAAGGACCCAAGAGACCCAGTACTTC. Translating it yields CAIGQRTQETQYF. The V and J genes are TRBV30 and TRBJ2-5; TRBD1 is a possible D gene (5 bases). Germline V gives CDR1 GTSNPN, CDR2 SVGIG (reference sequence). Trimming removed 8 bases at V and 1 base at J, with 14 bases between. The CDR3 is 13 amino acids.

V gene TRBV4-1 combines with J gene TRBJ2-1, with D perhaps matching TRBD1 (8 bases). CDR3 size: 21 residues. Trimming shortened V by 7 bases and J by 4 bases, and 35 bases separated the two germline ends. Looked up from germline, CDR1 is MGHRA and CDR2 is YSYEKL. The chain's CDR3 is CASTTGPTGARDYLGYNEQFF. The CDR3 DNA reads TGCGCCAGCACAACAGGGCCGACAGGGGCCAGGGACTACCTCGGGTACAATGAGCAGTTCTTC.

The V call is TRBV10-1, the J call TRBJ2-1; TRBD1 aligns across 7 bases. V gave up 8 bases and J gave up 5 bases; unmatched junction bases: 12. This CDR3 region has 15 residues. Germline CDR1 WNHNN, CDR2 SYGVQD (reference sequence). The CDR3 sequence: CASATGASPNNEQFF. CDR3 in DNA: TGCGCCAGCGCTACAGGGGCTTCCCCAAACAATGAGCAGTTCTTC.

As for this clone: Distinct nucleotide sequences in the sample also encode this CDR3. The chain has TRBV29-1 and TRBJ1-1; D uncertain. V lost 2 bases, J lost 1 base, and 2 bases lay in between. Germline-derived CDR1 and CDR2 are SQVTM and ANQGSEA. This CDR3 is 11 amino acids long. The CDR3 spells CSVERNTEAFF. The DNA of the CDR3 is TGCAGCGTTGAACGGAACACTGAAGCTTTCTTT.

V is TRBV29-1 and J is TRBJ2-1; 7 positions match TRBD2. Trimming cost V 1 base and J 10 bases; bases outside gene matches: 4. This CDR3 is 12 amino acids long. The germline gives CDR1 SQVTM, CDR2 ANQGSEA. CDR3 DNA: TGCAGCGTTGAAGTGGTGGGACTAGAGCAGTTCTTC. Protein: CSVEVVGLEQFF.

This chain links TRBV4-1 with TRBJ2-7; the D is unclear. CDR3 length: 13 amino acids. Trimming removed 1 base from V and 2 bases from J, with 6 bases in between. The germline CDR1 and CDR2 sequences are MGHRA and YSYEKL. The CDR3 reads CASSQGAPYEQYF. CDR3 DNA: TGCGCCAGCAGCCAAGGGGCCCCCTACGAGCAGTACTTC.

The chain couples TRBV6-5 to TRBJ2-2; possibly TRBD2 for D (5 bases). Trimming pared 6 bases from V and 3 bases from J, leaving 11 bases between. The germline V gene has CDR1 MNHEY and CDR2 SVGAGI. CDR3 size: 14 residues. The CDR3 DNA follows: TGTGCCAGCAGGGAAGCGGTCCACACCGGGGAGCTGTTTTTT. Its protein product is CASREAVHTGELFF.

This rearrangement joins TRBV6-5 to TRBJ1-3; D uncertain. V was trimmed by 2 bases and J by 2 bases, leaving 10 bases between them. The germline gives CDR1 MNHEY, CDR2 SVGAGI. CDR3 length: 15 residues. Written as DNA, the CDR3 is TGTGCCAGCAGTTACCAGTGGAGCGCTGGAAACACCATATATTTT. This encodes CASSYQWSAGNTIYF.

V gene TRBV27 combines with J gene TRBJ2-1, with 9 bases identical to TRBD2. The germline CDR1 and CDR2 sequences are MNHEY and SMNVEV (reference sequence). V gave up 4 bases and J gave up 8 bases; unmatched junction bases: 9. CDR3 length equals 15 residues. CDR3: CASSSGGRARDEQFF. In DNA, the CDR3 is TGTGCCAGCAGTTCCGGCGGGAGGGCCAGGGATGAGCAGTTCTTC.

The J gene is TRBJ1-6, the V gene TRBV2; D may be TRBD1 (5 bases). There are 13 residues in the CDR3. CDR1 SNHLY and CDR2 FYNNEI come from the germline V gene. V was pared by 8 bases and J by 0 bases, with 5 bases between. The CDR3 sequence: CASQGSYNSPLHF. The CDR3 bases are TGTGCCAGCCAGGGCTCCTATAATTCACCCCTCCACTTT.

This sequence joins TRBV5-8 and TRBJ1-1; 7 bases align to TRBD1. V was clipped by 1 base and J by 5 bases; unmatched bases: 2. From germline, CDR1 is SGHTS and CDR2 YDEGEE. The CDR3 has 13 residues. The CDR3 DNA sequence: TGTGCCAGCAGCTTGTTCAGGGGGACTGAAGCTTTCTTT. Translated, it gives CASSLFRGTEAFF.

This sequence joins TRBV10-3 and TRBJ2-7, with 11 bases aligning to TRBD2. Per the germline V gene, CDR1 is ENHRY and CDR2 is SYGVKD. The ends lost 2 bases at V and 7 bases at J; junction bases unmatched: 16. CDR3 length: 18 residues. As DNA, the CDR3 is TGTGCCATCAGTGAGCCAAACTTGGGACTAGCGGCCCGAGGGGAGCAGTACTTC. Translation: CAISEPNLGLAARGEQYF.

The chain employs TRBV2 and TRBJ2-4, with 7 bases matching TRBD2. Germline assignment: CDR1 SNHLY and CDR2 FYNNEI. This CDR3 comprises 15 residues. V was clipped by 4 bases and J by 8 bases; unmatched bases: 11. The CDR3 reads CASSGPTSGRDIQYF. Here the CDR3 DNA reads TGTGCCAGCAGTGGGCCGACGTCGGGGAGGGACATTCAGTACTTC.

The CDR3 DNA is TGTGCCTGGAGTTTAAGAGTGGTCGCTGAAAAACTGTTTTTT. Amino acid sequence: CAWSLRVVAEKLFF. The V call is TRBV30, the J call TRBJ1-4; D ambiguous. Trimming shortened V by 2 bases and J by 7 bases, and 14 bases separated the two germline ends. Germline values: CDR1 GTSNPN, CDR2 SVGIG (reference sequence). CDR3 length equals 14 residues.

The gene calls are TRBV6-1 and TRBJ2-1; no clear D. This CDR3 is 15 amino acids long. Germline lookup yields CDR1 MNHNS and CDR2 SASEGT. The V and J ends lost 6 bases and 5 bases respectively, with 17 bases between them. CDR3 in DNA: TGTGCCAGCAGGGTAAAAGCTCCCTCAAACAATGAGCAGTTCTTC. Translating it yields CASRVKAPSNNEQFF.

The rearrangement joins TRBV2 to TRBJ1-2; D gene unclear. This CDR3 spans 15 amino acids. V lost 6 bases to trimming and J lost 1 base, with 15 bases between them. The germline V gene encodes CDR1 SNHLY and CDR2 FYNNEI. In nucleotides, the CDR3 is TGTGCCAGCAGGGCGAGAGCGAGGGTTAACTATGGCTACACCTTC. This translates into CASRARARVNYGYTF.

The rearrangement links TRBV4-2 to TRBJ2-5; 7 nucleotides align to TRBD1. The V gene's germline CDR1 is LGHNA and CDR2 YNFKEQ. After removal of 3 bases from V and 1 base from J, the junction contained 5 bases not matched to a gene. This CDR3 comprises 15 residues. CDR3: CASSQLRQGQETQYF. In DNA form, the CDR3 reads TGTGCCAGCAGCCAGCTCAGACAGGGCCAAGAGACCCAGTACTTC.

This clone was seen more than once but under ten times. This chain links TRBV28 with TRBJ1-2; D may be TRBD1 (6 bases). Germline V lookup: CDR1 MDHEN, CDR2 SYDVKM. Trimming took off 3 bases at V and 2 bases at J, with 25 bases between the two ends. The CDR3 loop spans 19 amino acids. CDR3 sequence reads: CASSFLSPARTEENYGYTF. The CDR3 DNA reads as TGTGCCAGCAGTTTCCTCTCCCCAGCCCGGACAGAAGAAAACTATGGCTACACCTTC.

The chain employs TRBV9 and TRBJ2-5; D unclear. The germline V and J ends were trimmed by 3 bases and 2 bases, with 2 bases remaining between them. The germline gives CDR1 SGDLS, CDR2 YYNGEE. The CDR3 runs 11 residues. The CDR3 DNA sequence: TGTGCCAGCAGCGCACAAGAGACCCAGTACTTC. This sequence encodes CASSAQETQYF.

DNA for the CDR3: TGCAGCGTCCTTAAGATGACAGGGCCCTACACAGATACGCAGTATTTT. It translates to CSVLKMTGPYTDTQYF. The J gene is TRBJ2-3, the V gene TRBV29-1; TRBD1 agrees at 7 bases. The ends lost 6 bases at V and 2 bases at J; junction bases unmatched: 14. This CDR3 comprises 16 residues. CDR1 and CDR2 from the germline V gene are SQVTM and ANQGSEA.

There are a few counts of this clone. This sequence joins TRBV28 and TRBJ1-1; a weak D match, TRBD1 (5 bases). V was shortened by 5 bases and J by 0 bases, with 16 bases between the two germline ends. Germline loops: CDR1 MDHEN, CDR2 SYDVKM. This CDR3 is built from 16 residues. This CDR3 reads CASSPHRQILNTEAFF. Here the CDR3 DNA reads TGTGCCAGCAGTCCCCATCGACAGATCCTGAACACTGAAGCTTTCTTT.

The J gene is TRBJ2-2, the V gene TRBV30, with 7 bases lining up with TRBD1. CDR3 length equals 16 residues. J lost 3 bases, V lost 3 bases, and 10 bases had no gene match. Germline CDR1 and CDR2: GTSNPN and SVGIG (reference sequence). The CDR3 DNA reads as TGTGCCTGGAGCGTAGCCGGGACAGCACACACCGGGGAGCTGTTTTTT. It is translated as CAWSVAGTAHTGELFF.

The CDR3 loop is CSVEDVGTDRNTEAFF. The CDR3 DNA reads as TGCAGCGTTGAAGATGTTGGGACAGACCGAAACACTGAAGCTTTCTTT. V and J are TRBV29-1 and TRBJ1-1; 7 nucleotides match TRBD1. The germline gives CDR1 SQVTM, CDR2 ANQGSEA. V shed 0 bases and J 2 bases; nucleotides not matched to a gene: 9. CDR3 length: 16 residues. The whole variable domain, filled in from reference TRBV29-1 and TRBJ1-1, reads SAVISQKPSRDICQRGTSLTIQCQVDSQVTMMFWYRQQPGQSLTLIATANQGSEATYESGFVIDKFPISRPNLTFSTLTVSNMSPEDSSIYLCSVEDVGTDRNTEAFFGQGTRLTVV.

The chain combines TRBV30 with TRBJ1-5; tentatively, D is TRBD1 (6 bases). V was pared by 5 bases and J by 2 bases, with 16 bases between. Germline loops: CDR1 GTSNPN, CDR2 SVGIG (reference sequence). The CDR3 extends over 15 amino acids. Written as DNA, the CDR3 is TGTGCCTGGGGAACAGGGTATGGACGCAATCAGCCCCAGCATTTT. Its translation is CAWGTGYGRNQPQHF. Full variable domain (rest looked up from reference TRBV30 and TRBJ1-5): SQTIHQWPATLVQPVGSPLSLECTVEGTSNPNLYWYRQAAGRGLQLLFYSVGIGQISSEVPQNLSASRPQDRQFILSSKKLLLSDSGFYLCAWGTGYGRNQPQHFGDGTRLSIL.

Concerning this clone: Its ends do not fully match the called genes, so a read error is possible. This specimen includes other DNA sequences encoding the same CDR3. The chain couples TRBV5-1 to TRBJ1-6, with 7 bases matching TRBD1. Germline V gene lookup returns CDR1 SGHRS and CDR2 YFSETQ. This CDR3 comprises 15 residues. In nucleotides, the CDR3 is TGCGCCAGCAGCTTAACCGGGACAGCAAATTCCCCCCTCCACTTT. It yields the protein CASSLTGTANSPLHF.

As regards this clone: Other DNA sequences of this sample code for an identical CDR3. Here the CDR3 reads CASSPRTGSFNQPQHF. As DNA, the CDR3 is TGTGCCAGCAGTCCCCGGACAGGGAGCTTCAATCAGCCCCAGCATTTT. V usage is TRBV27 and J usage is TRBJ1-5; 8 nucleotides align to TRBD1. J lost 3 bases, V lost 5 bases, and 9 bases had no gene match. The CDR3 spans 16 residues. From germline, CDR1 is MNHEY and CDR2 SMNVEV (reference sequence).

The genes are TRBV4-2 and TRBJ1-6; tentatively, D is TRBD1 (5 bases). Germline lookup yields CDR1 LGHNA and CDR2 YNFKEQ. CDR3 length: 21 residues. The germline V and J ends were trimmed by 1 base and 3 bases, with 25 bases remaining between them. CDR3: CASSQVQAGKGPVIYNSPLHF. CDR3 in DNA: TGTGCCAGCAGCCAAGTTCAGGCAGGGAAGGGTCCCGTGATCTATAATTCACCCCTCCACTTT.

This sequence joins TRBV7-8 and TRBJ1-5; 9 nucleotides agree with TRBD1. J lost 2 bases, V lost 1 base, and 6 bases had no gene match. The CDR3 has 17 residues. Per the germline V gene, CDR1 is SGHVS and CDR2 is FQNEAQ. As DNA, the CDR3 is TGTGCCAGCAGCTTAGGACAGGGGGAGCTGGGCAATCAGCCCCAGCATTTT. As protein: CASSLGQGELGNQPQHF.